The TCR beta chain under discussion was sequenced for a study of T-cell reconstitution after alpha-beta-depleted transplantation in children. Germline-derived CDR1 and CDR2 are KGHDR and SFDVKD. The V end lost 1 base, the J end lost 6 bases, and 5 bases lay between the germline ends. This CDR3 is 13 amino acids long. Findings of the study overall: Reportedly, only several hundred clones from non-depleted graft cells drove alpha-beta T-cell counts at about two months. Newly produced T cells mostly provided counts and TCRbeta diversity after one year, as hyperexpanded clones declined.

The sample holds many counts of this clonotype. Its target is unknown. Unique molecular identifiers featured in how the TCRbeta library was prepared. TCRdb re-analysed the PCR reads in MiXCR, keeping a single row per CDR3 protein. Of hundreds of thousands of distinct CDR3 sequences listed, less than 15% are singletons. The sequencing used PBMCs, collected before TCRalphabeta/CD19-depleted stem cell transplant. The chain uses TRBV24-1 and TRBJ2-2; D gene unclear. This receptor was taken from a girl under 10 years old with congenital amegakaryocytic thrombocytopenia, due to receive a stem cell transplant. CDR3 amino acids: CATSDLRAGELFF. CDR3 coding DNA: TGTGCCACCAGTGATTTACGGGCCGGGGAGCTGTTTTTT.